The clone carrying this T cell receptor (beta chain) occurred a few times. The target antigen is unknown. These data originate in a study of T cells after yellow fever vaccination. Findings of the study overall: Among all clonotypes, a small share was observed in both CD4 and CD8 compartments. Post-booster repertoires again held most primary-vaccination clones (approximately 96% CD4, about 88% CD8). The secondary response was weaker but peaked faster, day 5 versus 15.

TCRdb redid the calling of the 5' RACE reads with MiXCR, one entry per CDR3 protein. The sample has a few hundred thousand distinct CDR3 sequences, about 4% seen once; the top ten hold 20% to 25%. V shed 5 bases and J 1 base; nucleotides not matched to a gene: 5. Germline V gene data show CDR1 as SGHAT and CDR2 as FQNNGV. The CDR3 has 17 residues. V is TRBV11-2 and J is TRBJ2-3; TRBD2 matches at 14 bases. The starting material was PBMCs, obtained 5 days after the yellow fever booster vaccination. The TCR originated in a man in his late teens or twenties who received the YFV17D yellow fever vaccine. The CDR3 coding sequence is TGTGCCAGCAGCCGGACTAGCGGGGGGACACGCACAGATACGCAGTATTTT. It translates to CASSRTSGGTRTDTQYF.